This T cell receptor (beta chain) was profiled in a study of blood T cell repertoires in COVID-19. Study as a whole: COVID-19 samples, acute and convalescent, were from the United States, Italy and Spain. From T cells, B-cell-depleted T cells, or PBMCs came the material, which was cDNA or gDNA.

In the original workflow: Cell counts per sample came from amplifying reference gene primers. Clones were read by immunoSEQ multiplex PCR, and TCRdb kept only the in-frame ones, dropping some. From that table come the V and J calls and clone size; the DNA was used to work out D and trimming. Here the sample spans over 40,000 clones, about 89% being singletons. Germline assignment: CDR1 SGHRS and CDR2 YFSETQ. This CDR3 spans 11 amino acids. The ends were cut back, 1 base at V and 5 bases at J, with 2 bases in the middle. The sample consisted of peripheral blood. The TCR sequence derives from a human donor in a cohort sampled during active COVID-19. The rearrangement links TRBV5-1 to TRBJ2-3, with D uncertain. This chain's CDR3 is CASSLQDTQYF. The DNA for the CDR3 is TGCGCCAGCAGCTTGCAAGATACGCAGTATTTT.